The present TCR beta chain was sequenced within a study of T cells in Graves' hyperthyroidism and ophthalmopathy. In germline, CDR1 is DFQATT, CDR2 SNEGSKA (reference sequence). The junction had 7 bases not matched to a gene; V was cut back by 3 bases and J by 4 bases. The CDR3 runs 15 residues. This clonotype showed up many times. Patients counted as stable if ophthalmopathy did not develop within 18 months. Patients were aged 18 to 65, had disease duration under 2 months, and had newly diagnosed hyperthyroidism. A patient was excluded if there was uncontrolled infection, other autoimmune disease, pregnancy or lactation. A roughly 10 ml volume of fresh peripheral blood provided the PBMCs. What was amplified from RNA transcripts were TCR beta CDR3 regions. Carried out on the TCR CDR3, a first-round RT-PCR used the HTBI primer set. TCRdb itself ran the multiplex PCR reads through MiXCR, one entry per CDR3 protein. This sample has roughly 200,000 distinct CDR3 sequences, with about 18% found just once.

Input material: blood. V is TRBV20-1 and J is TRBJ2-3, with 10 bases identical to TRBD2. This sequence was found in a man aged 35-49 years with Graves' hyperthyroidism. CDR3 bases: TGCAGTGCTAGCAGAGCGGGGGGGCGGGCAGATACGCAGTATTTT. Amino acid sequence: CSASRAGGRADTQYF.